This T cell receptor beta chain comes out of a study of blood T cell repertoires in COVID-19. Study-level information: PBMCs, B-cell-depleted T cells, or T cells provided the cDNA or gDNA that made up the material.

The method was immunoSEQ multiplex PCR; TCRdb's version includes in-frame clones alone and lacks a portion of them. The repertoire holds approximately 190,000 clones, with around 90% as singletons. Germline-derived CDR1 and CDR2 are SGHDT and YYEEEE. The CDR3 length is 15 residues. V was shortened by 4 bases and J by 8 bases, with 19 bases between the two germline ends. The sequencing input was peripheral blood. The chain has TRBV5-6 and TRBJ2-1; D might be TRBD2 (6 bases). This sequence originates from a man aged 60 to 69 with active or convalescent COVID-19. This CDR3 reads CASSEVGGSFDEQFF. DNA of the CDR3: TGTGCCAGCAGCGAGGTGGGGGGTTCTTTCGATGAGCAGTTCTTC.